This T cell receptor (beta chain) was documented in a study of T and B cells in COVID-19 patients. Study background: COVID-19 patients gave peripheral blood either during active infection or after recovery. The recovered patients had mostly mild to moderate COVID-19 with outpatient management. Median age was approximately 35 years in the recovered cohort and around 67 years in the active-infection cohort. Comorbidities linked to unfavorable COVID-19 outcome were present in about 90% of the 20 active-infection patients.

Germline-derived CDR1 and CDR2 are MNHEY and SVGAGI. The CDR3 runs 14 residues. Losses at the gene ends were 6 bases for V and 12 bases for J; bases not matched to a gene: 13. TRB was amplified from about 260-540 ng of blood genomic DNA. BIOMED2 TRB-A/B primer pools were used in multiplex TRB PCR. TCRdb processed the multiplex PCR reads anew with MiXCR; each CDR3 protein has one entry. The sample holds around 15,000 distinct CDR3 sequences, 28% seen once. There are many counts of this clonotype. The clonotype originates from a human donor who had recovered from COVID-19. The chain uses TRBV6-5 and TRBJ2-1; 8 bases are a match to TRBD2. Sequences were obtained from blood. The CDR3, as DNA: TGTGCCAGCAGCCGTGCCGGGGGGGAACCGACGCAGTTCTTC. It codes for CASSRAGGEPTQFF.